This TCR beta chain was observed in a study of monozygotic twins with inflammatory bowel disease. The germline gives CDR1 MGHRA, CDR2 YSYEKL. The length of the CDR3 is 14 residues. TCRdb re-called the 5' RACE reads and shows each CDR3 protein once, DNA omitted. Its table lists over 350,000 distinct CDR3 sequences. The receptor's source is a human donor with ulcerative colitis or Crohn's disease, or a healthy co-twin of an affected twin (not recorded which). Material for sequencing was blood. This chain joins TRBV4-1 and TRBJ1-3. The CDR3: CASSLTVSGNTIYF.